This T cell receptor beta chain was sequenced for a study of blood T cell repertoires in COVID-19. At the level of the study: COVID-19 samples from acute and convalescent phases originated in the United States, Italy and Spain. Nucleic acid was either cDNA or gDNA, and it came from T cells, B-cell-depleted T cells, or PBMCs.

V was clipped by 3 bases and J by 4 bases, with 13 bases between them. Germline assignment: CDR1 MDHEN and CDR2 SYDVKM. The CDR3 is 14 residues long. Original analysis: Reference gene primer amplification in the assay estimated nucleated cell counts. Here immunoSEQ multiplex PCR was the method, and the copy in TCRdb shows in-frame clones only, minus some. V, J and clone size derive from that table, while D and trimming were established from the DNA sequence. The sample carries 150,000 to 200,000 clones, approximately 90% recorded once. This chain links TRBV28 with TRBJ2-7; a weak D match, TRBD1 (6 bases). This sequence was found in a man between 65 and 80 years old with active or convalescent COVID-19. Specimen: peripheral blood. The CDR3 coding sequence is TGTGCCAGCAGTTTGTCAGGGGAGCAGTACGAGCAGTACTTC. As protein: CASSLSGEQYEQYF.